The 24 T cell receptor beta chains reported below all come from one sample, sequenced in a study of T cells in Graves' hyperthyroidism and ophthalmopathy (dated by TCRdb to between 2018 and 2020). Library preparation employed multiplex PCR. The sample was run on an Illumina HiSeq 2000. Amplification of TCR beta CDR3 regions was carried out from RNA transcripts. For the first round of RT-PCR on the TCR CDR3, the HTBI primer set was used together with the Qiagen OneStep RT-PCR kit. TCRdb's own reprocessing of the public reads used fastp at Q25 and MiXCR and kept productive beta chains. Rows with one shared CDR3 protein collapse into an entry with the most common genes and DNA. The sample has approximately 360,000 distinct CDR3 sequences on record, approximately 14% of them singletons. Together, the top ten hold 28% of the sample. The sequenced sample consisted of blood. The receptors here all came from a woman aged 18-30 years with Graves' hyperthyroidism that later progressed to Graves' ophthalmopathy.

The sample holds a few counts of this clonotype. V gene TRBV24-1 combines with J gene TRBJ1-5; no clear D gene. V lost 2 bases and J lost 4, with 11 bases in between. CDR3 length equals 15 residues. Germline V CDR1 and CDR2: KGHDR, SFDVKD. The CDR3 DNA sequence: TGTGCCACCAGTGATTCCACGCGAGGGAATCAGCCCCAGCATTTT. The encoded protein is CATSDSTRGNQPQHF.

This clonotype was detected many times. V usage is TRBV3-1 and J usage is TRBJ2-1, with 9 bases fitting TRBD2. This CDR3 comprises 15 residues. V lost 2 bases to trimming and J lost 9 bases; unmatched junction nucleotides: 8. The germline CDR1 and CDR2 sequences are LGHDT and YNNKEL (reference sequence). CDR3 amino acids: CASSQPLAGSGEQFF. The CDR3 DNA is TGTGCCAGCAGCCAACCTCTAGCGGGATCGGGTGAGCAGTTCTTC.

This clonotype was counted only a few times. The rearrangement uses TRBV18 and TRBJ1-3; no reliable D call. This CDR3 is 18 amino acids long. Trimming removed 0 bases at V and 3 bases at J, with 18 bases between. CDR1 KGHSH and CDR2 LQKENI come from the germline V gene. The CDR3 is CASSPPSINPMFGNTIYF. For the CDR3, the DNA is TGTGCCAGCTCACCACCGTCCATTAACCCCATGTTTGGAAACACCATATATTTT.

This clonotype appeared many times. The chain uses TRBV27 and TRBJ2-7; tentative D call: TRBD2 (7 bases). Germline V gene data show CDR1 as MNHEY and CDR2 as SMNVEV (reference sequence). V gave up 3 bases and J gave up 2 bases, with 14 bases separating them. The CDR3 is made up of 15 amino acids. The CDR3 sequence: CASSFGRGGPYEQYF. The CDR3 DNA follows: TGTGCCAGCAGTTTCGGCAGGGGAGGGCCCTACGAGCAGTACTTC.

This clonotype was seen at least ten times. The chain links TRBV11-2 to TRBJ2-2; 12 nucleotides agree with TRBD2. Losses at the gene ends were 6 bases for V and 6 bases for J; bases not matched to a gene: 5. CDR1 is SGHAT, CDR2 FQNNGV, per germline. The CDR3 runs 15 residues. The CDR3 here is CASRALAGGSGELFF. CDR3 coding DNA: TGTGCCAGCAGAGCCCTAGCGGGAGGGTCCGGGGAGCTGTTTTTT.

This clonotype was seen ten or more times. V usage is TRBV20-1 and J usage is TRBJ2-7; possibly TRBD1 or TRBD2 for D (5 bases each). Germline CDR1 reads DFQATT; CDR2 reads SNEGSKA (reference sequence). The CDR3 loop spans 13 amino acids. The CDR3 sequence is CSRRDPDHREQYF. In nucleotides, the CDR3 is TGCAGCCGCCGGGACCCGGATCACCGCGAGCAGTACTTC.

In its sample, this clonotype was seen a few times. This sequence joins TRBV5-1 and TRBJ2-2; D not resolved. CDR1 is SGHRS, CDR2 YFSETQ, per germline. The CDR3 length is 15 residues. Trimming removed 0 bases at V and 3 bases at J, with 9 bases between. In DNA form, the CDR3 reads TGCGCCAGCAGCTTGGGAGGTAGTGACACCGGGGAGCTGTTTTTT. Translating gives CASSLGGSDTGELFF.

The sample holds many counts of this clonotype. CDR3 bases: TGTGCCAGCAGCCCTGAGACGGCCGGGGCCAACGTCCTGACTTTC. Translated, it gives CASSPETAGANVLTF. The V call is TRBV2, the J call TRBJ2-6; no clear D gene. The CDR3 runs to 15 residues. From germline, CDR1 is SNHLY and CDR2 FYNNEI. With 6 bases removed from V and 4 bases from J, the gap between germline ends came to 13 bases.

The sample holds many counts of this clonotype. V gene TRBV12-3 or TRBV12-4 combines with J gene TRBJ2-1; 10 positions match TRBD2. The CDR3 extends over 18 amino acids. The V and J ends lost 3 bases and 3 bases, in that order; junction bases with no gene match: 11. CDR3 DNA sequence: TGTGCCAGCAGTTTTCGATTGGTGGGACTAGCGCACTACAATGAGCAGTTCTTC. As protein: CASSFRLVGLAHYNEQFF.

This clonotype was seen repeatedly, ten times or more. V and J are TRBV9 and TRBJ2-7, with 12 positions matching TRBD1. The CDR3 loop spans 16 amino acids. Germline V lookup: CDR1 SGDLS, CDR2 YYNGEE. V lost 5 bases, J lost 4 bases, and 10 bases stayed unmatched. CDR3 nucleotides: TGTGCCAGCAGTTATGACGCGGGACAGGGGGCGTACGAGCAGTACTTC. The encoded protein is CASSYDAGQGAYEQYF.

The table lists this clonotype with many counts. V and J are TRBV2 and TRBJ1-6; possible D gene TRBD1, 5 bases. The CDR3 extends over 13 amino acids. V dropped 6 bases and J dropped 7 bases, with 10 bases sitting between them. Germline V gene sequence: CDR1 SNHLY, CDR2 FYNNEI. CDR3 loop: CASSGGENSPLHF. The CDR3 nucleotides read TGTGCCAGCAGCGGAGGGGAGAATTCACCCCTCCACTTT.

CDR3 DNA sequence: TGTGCCAGCAGCCTCCAAATGGGCGATCAGCCCCAGCATTTT. Translated: CASSLQMGDQPQHF. This chain joins TRBV11-2 and TRBJ1-5, with D unclear. Germline V gene data show CDR1 as SGHAT and CDR2 as FQNNGV. This CDR3 spans 14 amino acids. Trimming took off 5 bases at V and 5 bases at J, with 13 bases between the two ends.

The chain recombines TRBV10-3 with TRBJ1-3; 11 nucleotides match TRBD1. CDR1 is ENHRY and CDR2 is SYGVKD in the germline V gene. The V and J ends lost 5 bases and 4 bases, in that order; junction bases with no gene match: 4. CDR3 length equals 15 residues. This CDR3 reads CAISSGTGGGNTIYF. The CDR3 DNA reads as TGTGCCATCAGTTCCGGGACAGGGGGGGGAAACACCATATATTTT.

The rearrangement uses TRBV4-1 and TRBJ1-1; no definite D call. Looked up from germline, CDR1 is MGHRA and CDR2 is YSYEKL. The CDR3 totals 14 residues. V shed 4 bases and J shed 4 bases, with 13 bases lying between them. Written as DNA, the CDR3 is TGCGCCAGCAGCCTCTCCATCGCTTCCACTGAAGCTTTCTTT. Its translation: CASSLSIASTEAFF.

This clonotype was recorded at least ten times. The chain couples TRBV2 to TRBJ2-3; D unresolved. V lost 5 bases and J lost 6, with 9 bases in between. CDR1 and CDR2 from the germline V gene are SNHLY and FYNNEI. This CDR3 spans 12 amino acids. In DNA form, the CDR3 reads TGTGCCAGCAGTTGGACGTCCGATACGCAGTATTTT. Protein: CASSWTSDTQYF.

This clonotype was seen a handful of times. The CDR3 DNA follows: TGTGCCAGTAGTATGAAACTAGCAGGGGGCGGTGAGCAGTTCTTC. The encoded protein is CASSMKLAGGGEQFF. The rearrangement links TRBV19 to TRBJ2-1, with 8 bases fitting TRBD1. The CDR3 loop spans 15 amino acids. Looked up from germline, CDR1 is LNHDA and CDR2 is SQIVND (reference sequence). V gave up 3 bases and J gave up 9 bases; unmatched junction bases: 10.

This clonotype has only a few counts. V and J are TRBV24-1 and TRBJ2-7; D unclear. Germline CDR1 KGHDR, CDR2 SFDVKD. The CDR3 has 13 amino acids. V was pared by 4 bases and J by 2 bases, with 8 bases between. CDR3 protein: CATSDQDTYEQYF. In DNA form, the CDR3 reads TGTGCCACCAGTGACCAAGATACCTACGAGCAGTACTTC.

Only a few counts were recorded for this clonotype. The CDR3 DNA is TGTGCCAGTAGTAGAACCCAGGGTACGAGCAATCAGCCCCAGCATTTT. Its translation: CASSRTQGTSNQPQHF. The chain combines TRBV19 with TRBJ1-5; possibly TRBD1 for D (5 bases). Per germline, CDR1 LNHDA and CDR2 SQIVND (reference sequence). Trimming removed 4 bases at V and 1 base at J, with 14 bases between. CDR3 length: 16 residues.

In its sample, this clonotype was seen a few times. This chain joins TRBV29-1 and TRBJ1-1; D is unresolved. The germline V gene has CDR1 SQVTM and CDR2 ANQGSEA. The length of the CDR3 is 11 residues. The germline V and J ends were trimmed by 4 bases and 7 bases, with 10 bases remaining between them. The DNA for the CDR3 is TGCAGCGTTGGGCAGACCGTTGAAGCTTTCTTT. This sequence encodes CSVGQTVEAFF.

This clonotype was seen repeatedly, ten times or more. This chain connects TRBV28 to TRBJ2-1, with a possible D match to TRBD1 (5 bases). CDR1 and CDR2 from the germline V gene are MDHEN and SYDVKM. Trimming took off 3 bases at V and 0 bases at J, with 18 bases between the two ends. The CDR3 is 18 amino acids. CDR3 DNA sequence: TGTGCCAGCAGTTTCCCTCCCCAGGGCTTTGGCTCCTACAATGAGCAGTTCTTC. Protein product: CASSFPPQGFGSYNEQFF.

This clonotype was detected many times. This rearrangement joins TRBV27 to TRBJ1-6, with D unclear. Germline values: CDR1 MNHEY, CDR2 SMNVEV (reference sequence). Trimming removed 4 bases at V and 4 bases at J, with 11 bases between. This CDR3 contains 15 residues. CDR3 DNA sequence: TGTGCCAGCAGTTGGAAGGCTAATTATAATTCACCCCTCCACTTT. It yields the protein CASSWKANYNSPLHF.

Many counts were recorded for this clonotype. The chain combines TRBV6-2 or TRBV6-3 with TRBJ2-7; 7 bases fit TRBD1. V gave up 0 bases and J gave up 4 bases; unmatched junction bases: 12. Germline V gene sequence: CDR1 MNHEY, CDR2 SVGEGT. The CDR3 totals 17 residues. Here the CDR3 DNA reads TGTGCCAGCAGTTACTCTACTGAGTGGGACAGAGATTACGAGCAGTACTTC. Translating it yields CASSYSTEWDRDYEQYF.

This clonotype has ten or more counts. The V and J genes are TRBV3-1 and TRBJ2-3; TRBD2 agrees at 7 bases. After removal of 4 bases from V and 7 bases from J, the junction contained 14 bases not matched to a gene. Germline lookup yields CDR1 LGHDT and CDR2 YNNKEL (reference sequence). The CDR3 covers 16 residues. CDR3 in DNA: TGTGCCAGCAGCCCCCGATGGGGGGGAGGCGAATATACGCAGTATTTT. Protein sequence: CASSPRWGGGEYTQYF.

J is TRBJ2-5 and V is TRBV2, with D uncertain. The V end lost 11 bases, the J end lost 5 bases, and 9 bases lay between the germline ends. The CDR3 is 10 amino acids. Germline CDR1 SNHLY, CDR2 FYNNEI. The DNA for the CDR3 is TGTGCCCTGGGCAAGGAGACCCAGTACTTC. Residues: CALGKETQYF.